A selection of T cell receptor beta chains follows, all from one sample in a study of identical twins. TCRdb processed the 5' RACE reads anew with MiXCR; each CDR3 protein has one entry. Here the sample spans some 630,000 distinct CDR3 sequences, just over 7% being singletons. The same data also contributed to another study, on yellow fever vaccine responses in identical twins.

Specimen: PBMCs. Receptors originate from a woman aged 18-35 years in good health. The CDR3 runs from the conserved cysteine through the conserved F or W. Each record gives: clone size, J gene, D gene, V gene, CDR3 protein, CDR3 DNA. The D gene is left open where the match is weak. The size field is filled for only some rows; it gives once, few, many or a size class.

abundance: few; j_gene: TRBJ2-5; d_gene: TRBD2; v_gene: TRBV29-1; CDR3aa: CSVEVAGGRQETQYF; CDR3nt: TGCAGCGTTGAAGTAGCGGGAGGACGACAAGAGACCCAGTACTTC
abundance: many; j_gene: TRBJ1-3; d_gene: TRBD1; v_gene: TRBV5-1; CDR3aa: CASSRDRSSGNTIYF; CDR3nt: TGCGCCAGCAGCCGGGACAGGAGCTCTGGAAACACCATATATTTT
abundance: many; j_gene: TRBJ1-5; d_gene: -; v_gene: TRBV6-1; CDR3aa: CASHPRGWENQPQHF; CDR3nt: TGTGCCAGCCACCCTAGGGGCTGGGAAAATCAGCCCCAGCATTTT
abundance: few; j_gene: TRBJ1-5; d_gene: TRBD1; v_gene: TRBV29-1; CDR3aa: CSVAGVGKEGTGGSRNQPQHF; CDR3nt: TGCAGCGTTGCCGGGGTGGGGAAAGAGGGGACAGGGGGCTCGCGCAATCAGCCCCAGCATTTT
abundance: few; j_gene: TRBJ1-6; d_gene: TRBD1; v_gene: TRBV12-3/TRBV12-4; CDR3aa: CASSSARGLVSPLHF; CDR3nt: TGTGCCAGCAGTTCTGCCAGGGGGTTAGTTTCACCCCTCCACTTT
abundance: -; j_gene: TRBJ2-3; d_gene: -; v_gene: TRBV12-3/TRBV12-4; CDR3aa: CASGPHSTDTQYF; CDR3nt: TGTGCCAGCGGTCCACATAGCACAGATACGCAGTATTTT
abundance: -; j_gene: TRBJ2-1; d_gene: -; v_gene: TRBV12-3/TRBV12-4; CDR3aa: CASSSRGGLYNEQFF; CDR3nt: TGTGCCAGCAGTTCAAGGGGGGGGCTCTACAATGAGCAGTTCTTC
abundance: few; j_gene: TRBJ2-2; d_gene: -; v_gene: TRBV25-1; CDR3aa: CASSESRRGDPRTGELFF; CDR3nt: TGTGCCAGCAGTGAATCTCGTCGGGGAGACCCCAGGACCGGGGAGCTGTTTTTT
abundance: many; j_gene: TRBJ2-5; d_gene: TRBD1; v_gene: TRBV3-1; CDR3aa: CASSQTGQETQYF; CDR3nt: TGTGCCAGCAGCCAGACAGGGCAAGAGACCCAGTACTTC
abundance: -; j_gene: TRBJ2-3; d_gene: TRBD2; v_gene: TRBV15; CDR3aa: CATKALAEGTDTQYF; CDR3nt: TGTGCCACCAAGGCGCTAGCGGAGGGCACAGATACGCAGTATTTT
abundance: many; j_gene: TRBJ1-2; d_gene: -; v_gene: TRBV29-1; CDR3aa: CSVEDDGYYGYTF; CDR3nt: TGCAGCGTTGAAGATGACGGATACTATGGCTACACCTTC
abundance: many; j_gene: TRBJ1-3; d_gene: -; v_gene: TRBV5-1; CDR3aa: CASSLGTVGANTIYF; CDR3nt: TGCGCCAGCAGCCTCGGGACGGTAGGCGCAAACACCATATATTTT
abundance: -; j_gene: TRBJ2-2; d_gene: TRBD1; v_gene: TRBV15; CDR3aa: CATSRGGSRTGHTGELFF; CDR3nt: TGTGCCACCAGCAGAGGGGGGTCTCGGACAGGGCACACCGGGGAGCTGTTTTTT
abundance: many; j_gene: TRBJ2-1; d_gene: -; v_gene: TRBV29-1; CDR3aa: CSAPRSGASYNEQFF; CDR3nt: TGCAGCGCCCCCAGGAGCGGAGCATCCTACAATGAGCAGTTCTTC
abundance: few; j_gene: TRBJ1-3; d_gene: -; v_gene: TRBV5-1; CDR3aa: CASSLQASGNTIYF; CDR3nt: TGCGCCAGCAGCTTGCAGGCCTCTGGAAACACCATATATTTT
abundance: -; j_gene: TRBJ2-5; d_gene: -; v_gene: TRBV24-1; CDR3aa: CATSDSAGVVTQYF; CDR3nt: TGTGCCACCAGTGATTCGGCAGGGGTCGTGACCCAGTACTTC
abundance: few; j_gene: TRBJ2-5; d_gene: TRBD2; v_gene: TRBV7-3; CDR3aa: CASSQTSGQTQYF; CDR3nt: TGTGCCAGCAGCCAGACTAGCGGACAGACCCAGTACTTC